This TCR beta chain appears in the sequencing data of a study of control samples from healthy donors and cancer patients (TCRdb year 2020). The receptor library was made with the immunoSEQ multiplex PCR assay. Imported from immuneACCESS, the table was reduced by TCRdb to in-frame sequences with V and J called. These copies leave out some clones; in studies compared against another copy, an unresolved V gene accounts for under half, and the cause of the remainder is not known. The sample table holds tens of thousands of clones, of which 84% were seen once. Together, the top ten hold about 9.9% of the sample. CDR1 and CDR2, per the germline V gene, are MGHRA and YSYEKL. V and J are trimmed by 5 bases and 4 bases, and the gene matches miss 7 bases of the junction. The CDR3 contains 14 residues, cysteine and phenylalanine counted. The CDR3 DNA has 42 bases and is translated from base 1. About this clone: No cognate antigen has been identified for it. Base qualities were left out, and no much larger clone turns up one base away.

Sequencing used PBMCs. Rearrangement joined TRBV4-1 to TRBJ1-2; TRBD1 lines up with 7 middle nucleotides. The TCR was taken from a man aged 55-75 years with head and neck cancer. The CDR3 sequence is CASSFTGTVYGYTF. The base sequence is TGCGCCAGCAGCTTCACCGGGACAGTCTATGGCTACACCTTC.